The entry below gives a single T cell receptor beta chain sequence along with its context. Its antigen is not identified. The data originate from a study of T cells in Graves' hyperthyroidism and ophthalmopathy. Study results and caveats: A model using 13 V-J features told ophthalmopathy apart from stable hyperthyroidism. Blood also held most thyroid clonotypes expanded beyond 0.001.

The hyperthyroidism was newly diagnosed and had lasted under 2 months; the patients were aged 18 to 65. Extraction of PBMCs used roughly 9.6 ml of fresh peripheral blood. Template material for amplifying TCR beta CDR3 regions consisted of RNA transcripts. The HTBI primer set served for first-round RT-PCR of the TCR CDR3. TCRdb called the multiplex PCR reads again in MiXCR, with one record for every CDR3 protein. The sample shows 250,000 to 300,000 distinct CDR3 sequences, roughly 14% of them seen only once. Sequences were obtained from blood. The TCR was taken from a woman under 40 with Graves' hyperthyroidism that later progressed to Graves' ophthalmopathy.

This chain's CDR3 is CASSIDLTGLAGGQEQYF. The CDR3 nucleotides are TGTGCCAGTAGTATAGATCTTACGGGACTAGCGGGAGGACAAGAGCAGTACTTC. The chain employs TRBV19 and TRBJ2-7; 15 bases line up with TRBD2. The CDR3 totals 18 residues. Germline lookup yields CDR1 LNHDA and CDR2 SQIVND (reference sequence). Trimming took 0 bases from V and 7 from J; bases not matched to a gene: 10.